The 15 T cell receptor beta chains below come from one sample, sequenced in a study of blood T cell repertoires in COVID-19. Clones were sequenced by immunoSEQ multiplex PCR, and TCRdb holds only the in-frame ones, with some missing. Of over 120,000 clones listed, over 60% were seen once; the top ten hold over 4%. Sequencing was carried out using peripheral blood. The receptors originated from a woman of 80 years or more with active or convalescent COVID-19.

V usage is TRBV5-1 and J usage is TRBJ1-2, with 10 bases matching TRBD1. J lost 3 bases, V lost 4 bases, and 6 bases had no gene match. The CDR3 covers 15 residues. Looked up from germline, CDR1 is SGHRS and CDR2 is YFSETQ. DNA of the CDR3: TGCGCCAGCAGCGCGGGAGGGACAGGGGACTATGGCTACACCTTC. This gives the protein CASSAGGTGDYGYTF.

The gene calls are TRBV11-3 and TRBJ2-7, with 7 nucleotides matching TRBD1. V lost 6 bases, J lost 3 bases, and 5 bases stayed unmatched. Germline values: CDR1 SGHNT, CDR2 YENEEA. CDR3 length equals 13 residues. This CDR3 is CASRVYRGYEQYF. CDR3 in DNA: TGTGCCAGCAGGGTATACAGGGGCTACGAGCAGTACTTC.

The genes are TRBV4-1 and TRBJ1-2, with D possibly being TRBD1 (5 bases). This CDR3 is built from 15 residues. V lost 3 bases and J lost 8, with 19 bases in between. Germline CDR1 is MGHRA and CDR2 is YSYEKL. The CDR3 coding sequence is TGCGCCAGCAGCCAGACCTGGGGGGATCCGGTAGGCTACACCTTC. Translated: CASSQTWGDPVGYTF.

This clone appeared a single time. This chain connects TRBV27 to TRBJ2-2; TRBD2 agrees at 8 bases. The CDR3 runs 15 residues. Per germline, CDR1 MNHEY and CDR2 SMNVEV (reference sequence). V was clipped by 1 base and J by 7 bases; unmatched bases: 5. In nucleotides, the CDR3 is TGTGCCAGCAGTTTATTCGGGGGGGCCTTCGGGGAGCTGTTTTTT. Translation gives CASSLFGGAFGELFF.

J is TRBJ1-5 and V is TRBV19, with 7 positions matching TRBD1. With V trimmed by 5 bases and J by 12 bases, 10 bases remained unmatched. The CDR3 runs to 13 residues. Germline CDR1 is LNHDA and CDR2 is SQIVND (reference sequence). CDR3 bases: TGTGCCAGTAGTGCCCCCGGAGGGGACAGCCAGCATTTT. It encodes CASSAPGGDSQHF. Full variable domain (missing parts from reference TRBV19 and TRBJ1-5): DGGITQSPKYLFRKEGQNVTLSCEQNLNHDAMYWYRQDPGQGLRLIYYSQIVNDFQKGDIAEGYSVSREKKESFPLTVTSAQKNPTAFYLCASSAPGGDSQHFGDGTRLSIL.

The CDR3 spells CASSAGYRANYGYTF. As DNA, the CDR3 is TGTGCCAGCAGCGCAGGGTATAGAGCTAACTATGGCTACACCTTC. The rearrangement joins TRBV27 to TRBJ1-2; the D gene is possibly TRBD1 (5 bases). This CDR3 region has 15 residues. In germline, CDR1 is MNHEY, CDR2 SMNVEV (reference sequence). Trimming pared 6 bases from V and 0 bases from J, leaving 14 bases between.

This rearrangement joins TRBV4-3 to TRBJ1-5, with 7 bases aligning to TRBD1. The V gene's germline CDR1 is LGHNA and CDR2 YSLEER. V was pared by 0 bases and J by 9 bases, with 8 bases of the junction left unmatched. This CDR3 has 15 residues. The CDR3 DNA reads TGCGCCAGCAGCCAAGACCACAGGGGTGCACGGCCCCAGCATTTT. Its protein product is CASSQDHRGARPQHF.

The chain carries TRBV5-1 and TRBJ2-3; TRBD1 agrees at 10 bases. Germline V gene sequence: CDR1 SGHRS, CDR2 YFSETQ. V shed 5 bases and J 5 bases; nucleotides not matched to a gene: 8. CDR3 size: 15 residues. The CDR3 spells CASSSGQGEVDTQYF. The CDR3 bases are TGCGCCAGCAGTTCCGGACAGGGGGAAGTAGATACGCAGTATTTT. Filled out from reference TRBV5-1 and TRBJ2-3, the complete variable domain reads KAGVTQTPRYLIKTRGQQVTLSCSPISGHRSVSWYQQTPGQGLQFLFEYFSETQRNKGNFPGRFSGRQFSNSRSEMNVSTLELGDSALYLCASSSGQGEVDTQYFGPGTRLTVL.

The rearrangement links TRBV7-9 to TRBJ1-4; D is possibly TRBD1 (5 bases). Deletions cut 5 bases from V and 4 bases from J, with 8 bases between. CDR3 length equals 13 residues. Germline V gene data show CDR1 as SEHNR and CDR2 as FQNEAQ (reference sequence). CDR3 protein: CASSRDSNEKLFF. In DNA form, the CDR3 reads TGTGCCAGCAGCCGCGACAGTAATGAAAAACTGTTTTTT.

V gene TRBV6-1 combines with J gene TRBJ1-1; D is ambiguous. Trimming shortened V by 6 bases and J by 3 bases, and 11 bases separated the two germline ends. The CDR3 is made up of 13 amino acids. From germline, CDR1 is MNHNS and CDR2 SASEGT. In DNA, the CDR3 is TGTGCCAGCAGGTCTAGAGGTGACACTGAAGCTTTCTTT. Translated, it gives CASRSRGDTEAFF.

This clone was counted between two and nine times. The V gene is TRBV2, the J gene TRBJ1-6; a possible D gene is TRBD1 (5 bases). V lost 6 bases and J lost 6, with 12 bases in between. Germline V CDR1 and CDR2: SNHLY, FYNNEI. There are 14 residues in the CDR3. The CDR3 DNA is TGTGCCAGCAGGGAGGGGTCTGCTAATTCACCCCTCCACTTT. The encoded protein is CASREGSANSPLHF. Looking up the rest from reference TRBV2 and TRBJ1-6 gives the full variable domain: EPEVTQTPSHQVTQMGQEVILRCVPISNHLYFYWYRQILGQKVEFLVSFYNNEISEKSEIFDDQFSVERPDGSNFTLKIRSTKLEDSAMYFCASREGSANSPLHFGNGTRLTVT.

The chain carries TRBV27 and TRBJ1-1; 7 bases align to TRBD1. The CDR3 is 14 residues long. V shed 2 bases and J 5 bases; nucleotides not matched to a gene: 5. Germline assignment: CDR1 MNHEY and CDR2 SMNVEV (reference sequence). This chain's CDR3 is CASSLTGAWTEAFF. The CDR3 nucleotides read TGTGCCAGCAGTTTAACAGGGGCTTGGACTGAAGCTTTCTTT.

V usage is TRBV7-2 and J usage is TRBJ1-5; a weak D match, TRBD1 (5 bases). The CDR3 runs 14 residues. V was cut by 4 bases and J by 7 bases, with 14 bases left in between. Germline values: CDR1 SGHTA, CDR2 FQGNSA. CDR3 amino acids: CASSSQPQGQPQHF. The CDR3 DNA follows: TGTGCCAGCAGCTCACAGCCCCAGGGACAGCCCCAGCATTTT.

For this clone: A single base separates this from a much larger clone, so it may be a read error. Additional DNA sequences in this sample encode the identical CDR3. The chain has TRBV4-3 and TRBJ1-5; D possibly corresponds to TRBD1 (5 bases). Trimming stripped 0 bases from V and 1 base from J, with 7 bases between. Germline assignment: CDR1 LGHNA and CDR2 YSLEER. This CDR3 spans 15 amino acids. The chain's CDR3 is CASSQDRGSNQPQHF. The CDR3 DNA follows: TGCGCCAGCAGCCAAGATAGGGGCAGCAATCAGCCCCAGCATTTT.

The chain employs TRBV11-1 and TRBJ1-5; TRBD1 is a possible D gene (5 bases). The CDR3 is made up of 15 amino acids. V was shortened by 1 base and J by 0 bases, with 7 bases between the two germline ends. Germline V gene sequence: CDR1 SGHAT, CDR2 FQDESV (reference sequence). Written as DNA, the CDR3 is TGTGCCAGCAGCTTAGAGGGGAATAGCAATCAGCCCCAGCATTTT. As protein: CASSLEGNSNQPQHF.